The 30 T cell receptor beta chains below were found in one sample sequenced in a study of T-cell memory formation after mild COVID-19. TCRdb redid the calling of the 5' RACE reads with MiXCR, one entry per CDR3 protein. Of a few hundred thousand distinct CDR3 sequences in the sample, 16% were seen once. The sample consisted of PBMCs or a T cell subset sorted from them (not recorded which). All receptors come from a man in his late teens or twenties who had mild COVID-19 (a few samples of this study predate the infection). Cell type and time point are not known.

V is TRBV29-1 and J is TRBJ2-3; 8 bases match TRBD2. After removal of 3 bases from V and 2 bases from J, the junction contained 7 bases not matched to a gene. Looked up from germline, CDR1 is SQVTM and CDR2 is ANQGSEA. The CDR3 has 15 residues. The CDR3 loop is CSVDGGGLHTDTQYF. In DNA form, the CDR3 reads TGCAGCGTTGACGGGGGGGGGCTACACACAGATACGCAGTATTTT.

This clonotype was seen more than once but under ten times. V and J are TRBV27 and TRBJ1-6, with D possibly TRBD1 on 5 matching bases. The CDR3 extends over 15 amino acids. The germline V gene has CDR1 MNHEY and CDR2 SMNVEV (reference sequence). The V end was cut by 1 base, the J end by 7 bases, with 11 bases between. CDR3 sequence (DNA): TGTGCCAGCAGTTTATTAGGGGAGCAAAATTCACCCCTCCACTTT. This translates into CASSLLGEQNSPLHF.

The chain links TRBV5-6 to TRBJ1-2, with 8 bases that match TRBD1. The CDR3 length is 15 residues. With V trimmed by 4 bases and J by 3 bases, 8 bases remained unmatched. From germline, CDR1 is SGHDT and CDR2 YYEEEE. The CDR3 region is CASSIKGQEHYGYTF. The CDR3 DNA is TGTGCCAGCAGCATTAAGGGACAGGAGCACTATGGCTACACCTTC.

The chain has TRBV6-5 and TRBJ1-1; D is unresolved. The CDR3 extends over 13 amino acids. From germline, CDR1 is MNHEY and CDR2 SVGAGI. Trimming shortened V by 5 bases and J by 1 base, and 8 bases separated the two germline ends. The CDR3: CASSDISNTEAFF. CDR3 DNA: TGTGCCAGCAGTGACATATCGAACACTGAAGCTTTCTTT.

In this sample, this clonotype turned up a few times. V usage is TRBV2 and J usage is TRBJ2-5; 9 nucleotides line up with TRBD1. CDR1 and CDR2 from the germline V gene are SNHLY and FYNNEI. V dropped 9 bases and J dropped 5; count of bases not matched to a gene: 7. CDR3 length: 13 amino acids. CDR3 loop: CASRPTGGETQYF. The CDR3 DNA reads as TGTGCCAGTCGACCGACAGGGGGGGAGACCCAGTACTTC.

This clonotype has only a few counts. The chain employs TRBV27 and TRBJ2-7; D perhaps matches TRBD2 (5 bases). Per the germline V gene, CDR1 is MNHEY and CDR2 is SMNVEV (reference sequence). CDR3 length: 14 residues. Trimming left V 10 bases short and J 4 bases short, with 20 bases between. CDR3 loop: CATRRRVGLYEQYF. The CDR3 coding sequence is TGTGCCACCCGTAGGCGGGTTGGTTTGTACGAGCAGTACTTC.

This clonotype has a handful of counts. This CDR3 is CASSAYEAYEQYF. CDR3 coding DNA: TGTGCCAGCAGTGCGTACGAAGCCTACGAGCAGTACTTC. The J gene is TRBJ2-7, the V gene TRBV6-2 or TRBV6-3; no clear D. The germline V gene has CDR1 MNHEY and CDR2 SVGEGT. This CDR3 is built from 13 residues. V lost 5 bases and J lost 2, with 10 bases in between.

This clonotype was detected many times. J is TRBJ2-7 and V is TRBV10-3; 7 bases are a match to TRBD2. The CDR3 is 14 residues long. V shed 3 bases, J shed 0 bases, and the junction held 2 bases outside the gene matches. Germline V lookup: CDR1 ENHRY, CDR2 SYGVKD. This chain's CDR3 is CAISEASGSYEQYF. DNA for the CDR3: TGTGCCATCAGTGAAGCTAGCGGCTCCTACGAGCAGTACTTC.

This clonotype was counted at least ten times. The chain has TRBV29-1 and TRBJ1-1; the D gene is possibly TRBD1 (6 bases). This CDR3 contains 13 residues. Germline V gives CDR1 SQVTM, CDR2 ANQGSEA. V lost 5 bases, J lost 4 bases, and 14 bases lay in between. The CDR3 loop reads CSVSEGVGTEAFF. DNA for the CDR3: TGCAGCGTTTCTGAGGGGGTGGGCACTGAAGCTTTCTTT. Supplemented by reference TRBV29-1 and TRBJ1-1, the full variable domain reads SAVISQKPSRDICQRGTSLTIQCQVDSQVTMMFWYRQQPGQSLTLIATANQGSEATYESGFVIDKFPISRPNLTFSTLTVSNMSPEDSSIYLCSVSEGVGTEAFFGQGTRLTVV.

This chain joins TRBV4-3 and TRBJ2-7, with D unresolved. Germline V gene sequence: CDR1 LGHNA, CDR2 YSLEER. Trimming took 0 bases from V and 2 from J, leaving 11 bases between them. This CDR3 spans 15 amino acids. The CDR3 sequence is CASSQDLNGAYEQYF. The CDR3 bases are TGCGCCAGCAGCCAAGATCTAAACGGCGCCTACGAGCAGTACTTC.

The V and J genes are TRBV12-3 or TRBV12-4 and TRBJ1-2, with TRBD1 matching 7 bases. The length of the CDR3 is 14 residues. V lost 2 bases and J lost 5; bases outside the gene matches: 5. This CDR3 is CASSLRGQIYGYTF. The CDR3, as DNA: TGTGCCAGCAGTTTAAGGGGACAGATATATGGCTACACCTTC.

The chain links TRBV7-7 to TRBJ2-7, with TRBD1 identical over 9 bases. CDR1 and CDR2 (germline): SSHAT, FNYEAQ (reference sequence). The CDR3 runs to 15 residues. CDR3 nucleotides: TGTGCTAGCAGTTTAGGACAGGGGCCGAGCTACGAGCAGTACGTC. Amino acid sequence: CASSLGQGPSYEQYV.

This rearrangement joins TRBV6-4 to TRBJ1-1; D possibly corresponds to TRBD1 (5 bases). V lost 3 bases, J lost 11 bases, and 16 bases lay in between. The germline CDR1 and CDR2 sequences are MRHNA and SNTAGT. There are 13 residues in the CDR3. The CDR3 loop reads CASSDGWGVVAFF. CDR3 coding DNA: TGTGCCAGCAGTGATGGTTGGGGGGTGGTCGCTTTCTTT.

This chain joins TRBV12-3 or TRBV12-4 and TRBJ2-5; possible D gene TRBD2, 7 bases. Trimming stripped 8 bases from V and 5 bases from J, with 15 bases between. The CDR3 consists of 13 residues. This CDR3 is CASSGGRYETQYF. The CDR3 nucleotides read TGTGCCAGCTCCGGGGGGCGGTATGAGACCCAGTACTTC.

This clonotype was seen a few times. The rearrangement joins TRBV9 to TRBJ1-1; D gene unclear. Trimming left V 2 bases short and J 4 bases short, with 12 bases between. This CDR3 region has 14 residues. Germline CDR1 is SGDLS and CDR2 is YYNGEE. CDR3: CASSVGGGGTEAFF. The CDR3 nucleotides read TGTGCCAGCAGCGTGGGTGGAGGTGGCACTGAAGCTTTCTTT.

The rearrangement links TRBV20-1 to TRBJ1-4; D unclear. Germline lookup yields CDR1 DFQATT and CDR2 SNEGSKA (reference sequence). The CDR3 totals 14 residues. Trimming pared 3 bases from V and 0 bases from J, leaving 8 bases between. As DNA, the CDR3 is TGCAGTGCTAGCCGACACGCAACTAATGAAAAACTGTTTTTT. The encoded protein is CSASRHATNEKLFF.

This clonotype was counted between two and nine times. The chain couples TRBV24-1 to TRBJ2-7, with D perhaps TRBD2 (6 bases). CDR3 length equals 16 residues. Looked up from germline, CDR1 is KGHDR and CDR2 is SFDVKD. Trimming took 5 bases from V and 4 from J, leaving 20 bases between them. CDR3 nucleotide sequence: TGTGCCACCAGTGGACGGGAGACGGATGCGATATACGAGCAGTACTTC. Amino acid sequence: CATSGRETDAIYEQYF.

The chain recombines TRBV7-8 with TRBJ2-7; TRBD1 agrees at 8 bases. In germline, CDR1 is SGHVS, CDR2 FQNEAQ. The CDR3 contains 14 residues. With 0 bases clipped from V and 7 bases from J, the junction kept 5 bases outside the gene matches. CDR3 nucleotides: TGTGCCAGCAGCTTAGCGCAGGGGGCATGGGAGCAGTACTTC. This gives the protein CASSLAQGAWEQYF.

The chain combines TRBV2 with TRBJ1-6; possibly TRBD1 for D (5 bases). The CDR3 has 13 amino acids. CDR1 is SNHLY, CDR2 FYNNEI, per germline. V lost 3 bases and J 9 bases, leaving 9 bases between the germline ends. The chain's CDR3 is CASSDDSTSPLHF. The CDR3 DNA is TGTGCCAGCAGTGACGACAGCACTTCACCCCTCCACTTT. The full variable domain, in which reference TRBV2 and TRBJ1-6 provide the parts outside the CDR3, is EPEVTQTPSHQVTQMGQEVILRCVPISNHLYFYWYRQILGQKVEFLVSFYNNEISEKSEIFDDQFSVERPDGSNFTLKIRSTKLEDSAMYFCASSDDSTSPLHFGNGTRLTVT.

This clonotype has just a few counts. The V call is TRBV3-1, the J call TRBJ1-5; 7 bases map to TRBD1. The CDR3 sequence is 17 residues long. Germline V gene lookup returns CDR1 LGHDT and CDR2 YNNKEL (reference sequence). V lost 1 base, J lost 5 bases, and 11 bases stayed unmatched. DNA of the CDR3: TGTGCCAGCAGCCAAGGTAGGGGGCTGGGGGCCTATCAGCCCCAGCATTTT. Its translation: CASSQGRGLGAYQPQHF.

This clonotype was picked up a small number of times. The junction departs from germline at one end; a sequencing error may be responsible. V and J are TRBV7-7 and TRBJ2-5; D assignment may be TRBD1 or TRBD2 (5 bases each). The germline V gene encodes CDR1 SSHAT and CDR2 FNYEAQ (reference sequence). This CDR3 region has 15 residues. CDR3 sequence (DNA): TGTGCTAGCAGACACGGTCGGGACGGCCAAGAGACCCAGTACTTC. Its protein product is CASRHGRDGQETQYF. Variable domain in full (rest from reference TRBV7-7 and TRBJ2-5): GAGVSQSPRYKVTKRGQDVTLRCDPISSHATLYWYQQALGQGPEFLTYFNYEAQPDKSGLPSDRFSAERPEGSISTLTIQRTEQRDSAMYRCASRHGRDGQETQYFGPGTRLLVL.

Only a few counts were recorded for this clonotype. This sequence joins TRBV5-8 and TRBJ2-7; D gene unclear. The CDR3 is made up of 12 amino acids. Germline CDR1 SGHTS, CDR2 YDEGEE. V lost 1 base and J 3 bases, leaving 5 bases between the germline ends. DNA for the CDR3: TGTGCCAGCAGCTTGACTAACTACGAGCAGTACGTC. This translates into CASSLTNYEQYV.

This clonotype was seen only a few times. The rearrangement joins TRBV4-2 to TRBJ1-1; D ambiguous. The germline gives CDR1 LGHNA, CDR2 YNFKEQ. The ends were cut back, 4 bases at V and 6 bases at J, with 15 bases in the middle. The CDR3 is 14 residues long. The CDR3 nucleotides are TGTGCCAGCAGCCGCCCTCTTGACTCGGCTGAAGCTTTCTTT. Translating gives CASSRPLDSAEAFF.

This clonotype turned up a few times. The V call is TRBV5-1, the J call TRBJ1-2; TRBD1 aligns across 7 bases. This CDR3 contains 16 residues. Losses at the gene ends were 7 bases for V and 0 bases for J; bases not matched to a gene: 12. In germline, CDR1 is SGHRS, CDR2 YFSETQ. Here the CDR3 DNA reads TGCGCCAGCGCGCGGGGACAGCGGCCCTCTAACTATGGCTACACCTTC. Translation gives CASARGQRPSNYGYTF.

A single count supports this clonotype. The rearrangement joins TRBV25-1 to TRBJ1-2; 8 bases agree with TRBD1. V was pared by 2 bases and J by 4 bases, with 9 bases of the junction left unmatched. Germline V CDR1 and CDR2: MGHDK, SYGVNS. This CDR3 contains 16 residues. CDR3 amino acids: CASSELDREVGYGYTF. CDR3 bases: TGTGCCAGCAGTGAACTGGACAGGGAAGTGGGCTATGGCTACACCTTC.

This clonotype was observed at least ten times. V gene TRBV6-5 combines with J gene TRBJ2-7; D is perhaps TRBD1 or TRBD2 (5 bases each). There are 15 residues in the CDR3. Germline loops: CDR1 MNHEY, CDR2 SVGAGI. The V gene lost 5 bases and the J gene lost 2 bases, with 16 bases spanning the gap. Written as DNA, the CDR3 is TGTGCCAGCAGTCCCACCTGGCAGGGACCCTACGAGCAGTACTTC. Its protein product is CASSPTWQGPYEQYF.

The chain combines TRBV6-5 with TRBJ2-1, with TRBD1 matching 10 bases. The J segment lost 6 bases and the V segment lost 5 bases, leaving 7 bases of the junction unmatched. The CDR3 sequence is 15 residues long. Germline CDR1 is MNHEY and CDR2 is SVGAGI. CDR3: CASSLDRGLFNEQFF. The CDR3 DNA reads TGTGCCAGCAGTCTCGACAGGGGGCTTTTCAATGAGCAGTTCTTC.

In this sample, this clonotype turned up many times. The CDR3 loop reads CASSRTGTGKTEAFF. The CDR3 coding sequence is TGTGCCAGCAGCCGGACCGGGACAGGGAAAACTGAAGCTTTCTTT. The V and J genes are TRBV4-2 and TRBJ1-1; TRBD1 agrees at 9 bases. J lost 5 bases, V lost 4 bases, and 8 bases had no gene match. The germline gives CDR1 LGHNA, CDR2 YNFKEQ. The CDR3 is 15 residues long.

The chain employs TRBV6-2 or TRBV6-3 and TRBJ2-7; 8 nucleotides agree with TRBD2. The V segment lost 7 bases and the J segment 2 bases; nucleotides outside the gene matches: 10. The germline gives CDR1 MNHEY, CDR2 SVGEGT. CDR3 length equals 15 residues. The CDR3 sequence: CASNTGSGETYEQYF. The DNA for the CDR3 is TGTGCCAGCAATACCGGTAGCGGGGAAACCTACGAGCAGTACTTC.

This chain connects TRBV27 to TRBJ2-1; D remains ambiguous. Germline V gives CDR1 MNHEY, CDR2 SMNVEV (reference sequence). Trimming cost V 6 bases and J 3 bases, with 15 bases left between them. CDR3 length: 15 residues. This CDR3 is CASRPSLTDYNEQFF. The CDR3 region has the DNA TGTGCCAGCAGGCCCTCCTTGACCGACTACAATGAGCAGTTCTTC.